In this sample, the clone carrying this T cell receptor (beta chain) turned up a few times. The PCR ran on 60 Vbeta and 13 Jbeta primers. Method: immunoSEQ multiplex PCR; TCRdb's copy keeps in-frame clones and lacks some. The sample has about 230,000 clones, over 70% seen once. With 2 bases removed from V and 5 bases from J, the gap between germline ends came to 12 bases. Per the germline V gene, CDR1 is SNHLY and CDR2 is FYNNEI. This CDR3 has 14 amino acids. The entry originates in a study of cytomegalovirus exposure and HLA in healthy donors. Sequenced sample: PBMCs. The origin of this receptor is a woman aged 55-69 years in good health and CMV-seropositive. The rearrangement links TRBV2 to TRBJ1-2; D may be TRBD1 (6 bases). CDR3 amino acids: CASSETGGGYGYTF. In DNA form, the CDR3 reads TGTGCCAGCAGTGAAACGGGGGGCGGATATGGCTACACCTTC.